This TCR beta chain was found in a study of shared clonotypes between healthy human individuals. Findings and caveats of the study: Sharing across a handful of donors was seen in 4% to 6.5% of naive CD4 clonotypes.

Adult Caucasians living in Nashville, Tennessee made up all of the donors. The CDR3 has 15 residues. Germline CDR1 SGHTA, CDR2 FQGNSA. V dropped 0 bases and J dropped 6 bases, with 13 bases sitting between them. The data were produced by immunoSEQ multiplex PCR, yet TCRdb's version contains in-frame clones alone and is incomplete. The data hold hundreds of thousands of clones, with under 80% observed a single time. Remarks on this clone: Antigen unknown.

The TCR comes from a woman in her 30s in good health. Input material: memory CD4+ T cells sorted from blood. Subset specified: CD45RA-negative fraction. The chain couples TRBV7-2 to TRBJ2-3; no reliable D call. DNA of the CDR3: TGTGCCAGCAGCTTAGCCCCCACTCCCGTGGATACGCAGTATTTT. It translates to CASSLAPTPVDTQYF.